This TCR beta chain emerged from a study of blood T cell repertoires in COVID-19. Study information: Samples came from the United States, Italy and Spain, spanning acute and convalescent COVID-19. PBMCs, B-cell-depleted T cells, or T cells provided the cDNA or gDNA that made up the material.

Original methodology: Cell counts per sample came from amplifying reference gene primers. Data came from immunoSEQ multiplex PCR; TCRdb stores just in-frame clones and leaves some out. That table furnishes V, J and clone size, whereas the DNA furnished D and trimming. Seen here are 70,000 to 90,000 clones, over 80% observed once, and the top ten hold roughly 20%. This clone was detected only once. V lost 3 bases to trimming and J lost 8 bases, with 13 bases between them. Per germline, CDR1 LGHNA and CDR2 YNFKEQ. The CDR3 contains 14 residues. The specimen sequenced was peripheral blood. The clonotype was recovered from a woman aged 80 or older with acute or convalescent COVID-19. This sequence joins TRBV4-2 and TRBJ2-2; D gene uncertain. The CDR3 DNA reads as TGTGCCAGCAGCCAGAACTTAGATTTGGGGGAGCTGTTTTTT. Translated: CASSQNLDLGELFF.